This T cell receptor (beta chain) was sequenced during a study of patients and donors after allogeneic stem cell transplantation. Via MiXCR, TCRdb re-called the RT-PCR reads, giving one row per CDR3 protein. This sample has roughly 190,000 distinct CDR3 sequences, with 41% found just once. The source material was blood, either unsorted or a sorted T cell fraction (not recorded which). The receptor's source is a human donor who was either an allogeneic HSCT recipient or a stem cell or donor lymphocyte infusion donor (not recorded which). It is not recorded whose cells these are; they may come from a transplant donor.

CDR3: CASSFLLDNEQFF. The DNA for the CDR3 is TGTGCCAGCAGCTTTCTCCTGGACAATGAGCAGTTCTTC. This sequence joins TRBV11-2 and TRBJ2-1; D remains unclear. Between the trimmed V and J ends, which lost 3 bases and 5 bases, there was a span of 8 bases. The CDR3 totals 13 residues. Germline V CDR1 and CDR2: SGHAT, FQNNGV. The full variable domain, its missing parts supplied by reference TRBV11-2 and TRBJ2-1, is EAGVAQSPRYKIIEKRQSVAFWCNPISGHATLYWYQQILGQGPKLLIQFQNNGVVDDSQLPKDRFSAERLKGVDSTLKIQPAKLEDSAVYLCASSFLLDNEQFFGPGTRLTVL.